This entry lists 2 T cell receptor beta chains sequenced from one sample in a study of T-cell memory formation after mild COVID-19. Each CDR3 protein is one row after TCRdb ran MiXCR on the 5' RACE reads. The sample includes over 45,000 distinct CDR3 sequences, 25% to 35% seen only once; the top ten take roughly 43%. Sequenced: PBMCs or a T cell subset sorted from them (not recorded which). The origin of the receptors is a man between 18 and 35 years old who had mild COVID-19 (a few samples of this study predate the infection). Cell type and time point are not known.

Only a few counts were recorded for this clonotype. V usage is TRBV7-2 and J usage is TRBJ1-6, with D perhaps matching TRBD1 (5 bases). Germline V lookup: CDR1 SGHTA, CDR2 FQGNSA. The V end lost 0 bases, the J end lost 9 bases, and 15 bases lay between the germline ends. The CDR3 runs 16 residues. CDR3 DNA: TGTGCCAGCAGCTTAGCGATGGATGACAGATTTTCACCCCTCCACTTT. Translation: CASSLAMDDRFSPLHF. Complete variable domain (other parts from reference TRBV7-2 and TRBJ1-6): GAGVSQSPSNKVTEKGKDVELRCDPISGHTALYWYRQSLGQGLEFLIYFQGNSAPDKSGLPSDRFSAERTGGSVSTLTIQRTQQEDSAVYLCASSLAMDDRFSPLHFGNGTRLTVT.

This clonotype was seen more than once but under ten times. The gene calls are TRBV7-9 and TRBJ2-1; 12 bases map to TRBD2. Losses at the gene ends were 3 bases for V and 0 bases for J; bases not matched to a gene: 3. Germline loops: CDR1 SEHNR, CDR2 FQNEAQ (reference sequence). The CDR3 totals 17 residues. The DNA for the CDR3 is TGTGCCAGCAGCTTTACTAGCGGGGGGAGCTCCTACAATGAGCAGTTCTTC. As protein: CASSFTSGGSSYNEQFF.